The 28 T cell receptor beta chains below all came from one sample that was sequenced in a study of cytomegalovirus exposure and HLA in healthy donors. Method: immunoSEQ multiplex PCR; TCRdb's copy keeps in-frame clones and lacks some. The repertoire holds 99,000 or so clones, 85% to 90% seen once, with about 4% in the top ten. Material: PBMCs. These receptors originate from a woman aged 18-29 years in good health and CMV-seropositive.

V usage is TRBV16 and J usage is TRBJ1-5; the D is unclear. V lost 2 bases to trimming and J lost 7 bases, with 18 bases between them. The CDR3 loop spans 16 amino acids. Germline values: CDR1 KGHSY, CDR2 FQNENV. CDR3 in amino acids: CASSQPGLSTGQPQHF. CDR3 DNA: TGTGCCAGCAGCCAACCGGGCCTCTCAACGGGGCAGCCCCAGCATTTT. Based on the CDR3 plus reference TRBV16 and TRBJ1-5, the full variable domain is GEEVAQTPKHLVRGEGQKAKLYCAPIKGHSYVFWYQQVLKNEFKFLISFQNENVFDETGMPKERFSAKCLPNSPCSLEIQATKLEDSAVYFCASSQPGLSTGQPQHFGDGTRLSIL.

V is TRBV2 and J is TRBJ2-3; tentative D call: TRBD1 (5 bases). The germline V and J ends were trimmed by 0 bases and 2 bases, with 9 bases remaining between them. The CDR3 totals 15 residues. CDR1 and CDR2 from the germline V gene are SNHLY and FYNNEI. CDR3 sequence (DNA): TGTGCCAGCAGTGAAGCCCGACAGATCACAGATACGCAGTATTTT. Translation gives CASSEARQITDTQYF.

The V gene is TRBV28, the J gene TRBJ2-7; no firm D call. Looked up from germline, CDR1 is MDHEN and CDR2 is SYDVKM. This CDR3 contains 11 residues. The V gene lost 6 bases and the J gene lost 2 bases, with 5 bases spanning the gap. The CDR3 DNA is TGTGCCAGCAGGTGGCCCTACGAGCAGTACTTC. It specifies CASRWPYEQYF.

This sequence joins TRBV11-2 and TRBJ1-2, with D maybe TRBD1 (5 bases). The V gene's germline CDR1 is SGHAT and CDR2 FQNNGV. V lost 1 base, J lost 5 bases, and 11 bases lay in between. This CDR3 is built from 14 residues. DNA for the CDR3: TGTGCCAGCAGCTTAGGATCAGGGTTGTATGGCTACACCTTC. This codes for CASSLGSGLYGYTF.

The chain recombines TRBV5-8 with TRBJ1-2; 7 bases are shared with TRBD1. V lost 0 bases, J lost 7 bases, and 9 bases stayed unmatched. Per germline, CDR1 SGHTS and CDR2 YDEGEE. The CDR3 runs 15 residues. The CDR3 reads CASSLGGTDISGYTF. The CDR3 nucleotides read TGTGCCAGCAGCTTGGGGGGGACAGATATCAGTGGCTACACCTTC. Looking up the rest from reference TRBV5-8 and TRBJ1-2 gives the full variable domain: EAGVTQSPTHLIKTRGQQATLRCSPISGHTSVYWYQQALGLGLQFLLWYDEGEERNRGNFPPRFSGRQFPNYSSELNVNALELEDSALYLCASSLGGTDISGYTFGSGTRLTVV.

CDR3 in DNA: TGTGCCAGCAGCTTAGGTAGCACAGGGAACTACGAGCAGTACTTC. Translation: CASSLGSTGNYEQYF. The rearrangement uses TRBV7-6 and TRBJ2-7, with D possibly matching TRBD1 (6 bases). The CDR3 runs 15 residues. In germline, CDR1 is SGHVS, CDR2 FNYEAQ. The V end was cut by 1 base, the J end by 3 bases, with 13 bases between.

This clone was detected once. The chain's CDR3 is CASRQGFYEQYF. CDR3 in DNA: TGTGCCAGCAGACAGGGGTTCTACGAGCAGTACTTC. V usage is TRBV6-5 and J usage is TRBJ2-7; 7 positions agree with TRBD1. This CDR3 has 12 residues. Germline CDR1 MNHEY, CDR2 SVGAGI. V lost 6 bases to trimming and J lost 3 bases; unmatched junction nucleotides: 2.

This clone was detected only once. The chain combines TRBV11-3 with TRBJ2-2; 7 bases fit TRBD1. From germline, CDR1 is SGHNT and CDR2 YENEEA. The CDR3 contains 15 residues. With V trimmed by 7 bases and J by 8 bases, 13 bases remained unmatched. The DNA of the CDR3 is TGTGCCAGCACCACAAAAGGACAGGTAGAAGGGGAGCTGTTTTTT. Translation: CASTTKGQVEGELFF.

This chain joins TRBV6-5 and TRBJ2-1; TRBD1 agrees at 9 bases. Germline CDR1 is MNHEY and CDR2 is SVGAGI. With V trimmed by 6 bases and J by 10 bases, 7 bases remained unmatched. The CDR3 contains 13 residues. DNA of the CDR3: TGTGCCAGCAGCCGACAGGGGGTCTTGGAGCAGTTCTTC. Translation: CASSRQGVLEQFF.

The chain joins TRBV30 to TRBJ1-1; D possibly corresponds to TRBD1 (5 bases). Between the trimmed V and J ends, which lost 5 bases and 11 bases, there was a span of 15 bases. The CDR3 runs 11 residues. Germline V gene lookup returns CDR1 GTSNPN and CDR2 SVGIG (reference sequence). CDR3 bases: TGTGCCTGGGGAGGGGCCCTTGGCGCTTTCTTT. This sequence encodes CAWGGALGAFF.

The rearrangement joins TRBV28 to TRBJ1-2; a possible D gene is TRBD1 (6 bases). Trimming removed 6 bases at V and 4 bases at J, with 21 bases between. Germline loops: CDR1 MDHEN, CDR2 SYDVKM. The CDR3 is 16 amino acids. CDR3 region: CASSLQVTGLSYGYTF. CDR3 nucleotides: TGTGCCAGCAGCCTTCAAGTGACAGGCTTAAGCTATGGCTACACCTTC.

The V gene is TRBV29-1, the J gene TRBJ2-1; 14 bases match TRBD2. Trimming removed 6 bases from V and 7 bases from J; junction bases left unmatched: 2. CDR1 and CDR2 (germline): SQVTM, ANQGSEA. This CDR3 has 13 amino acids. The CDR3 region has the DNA TGCAGCGTGGGACTAGCGGGGGTGAATGAGCAGTTCTTC. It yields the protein CSVGLAGVNEQFF.

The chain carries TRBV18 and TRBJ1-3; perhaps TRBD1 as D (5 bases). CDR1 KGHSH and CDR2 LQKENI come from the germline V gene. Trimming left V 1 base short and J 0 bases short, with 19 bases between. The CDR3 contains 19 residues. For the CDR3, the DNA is TGTGCCAGCTCACCACGGGTTCGTCTGGGGCAGGGCTCTGGAAACACCATATATTTT. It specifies CASSPRVRLGQGSGNTIYF.

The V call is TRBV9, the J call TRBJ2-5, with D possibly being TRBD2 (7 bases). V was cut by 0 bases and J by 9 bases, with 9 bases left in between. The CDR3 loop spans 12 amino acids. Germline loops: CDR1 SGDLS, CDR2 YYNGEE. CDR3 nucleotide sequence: TGTGCCAGCAGCGTAGGAGGGGGGGCCCAGTACTTC. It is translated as CASSVGGGAQYF.

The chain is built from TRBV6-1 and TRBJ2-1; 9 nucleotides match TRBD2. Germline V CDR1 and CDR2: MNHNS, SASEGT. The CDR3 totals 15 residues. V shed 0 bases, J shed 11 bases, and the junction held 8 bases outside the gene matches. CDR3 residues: CASSEARAGGPQQFF. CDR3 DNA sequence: TGTGCCAGCAGTGAAGCGCGGGCGGGAGGGCCACAGCAGTTCTTC.

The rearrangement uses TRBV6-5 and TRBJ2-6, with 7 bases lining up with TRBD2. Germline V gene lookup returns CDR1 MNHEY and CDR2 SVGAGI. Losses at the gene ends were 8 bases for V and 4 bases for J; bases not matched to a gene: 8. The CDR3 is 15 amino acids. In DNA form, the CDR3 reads TGTGCCAGCGGGCCGGGGGGATCCGGGGCCAACGTCCTGACTTTC. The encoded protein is CASGPGGSGANVLTF.

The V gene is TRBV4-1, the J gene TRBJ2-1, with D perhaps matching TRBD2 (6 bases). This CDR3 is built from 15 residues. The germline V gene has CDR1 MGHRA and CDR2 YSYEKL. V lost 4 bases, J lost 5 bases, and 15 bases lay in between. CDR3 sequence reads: CASSLLARTNNEQFF. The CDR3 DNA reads TGCGCCAGCAGCCTACTAGCCCGGACCAACAATGAGCAGTTCTTC.

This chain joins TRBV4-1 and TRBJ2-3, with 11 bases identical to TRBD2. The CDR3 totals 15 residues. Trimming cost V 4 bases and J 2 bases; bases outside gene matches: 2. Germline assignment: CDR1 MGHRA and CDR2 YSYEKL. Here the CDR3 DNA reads TGCGCCAGCAGCCCGGGACTAGCGGACACAGATACGCAGTATTTT. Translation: CASSPGLADTDTQYF.

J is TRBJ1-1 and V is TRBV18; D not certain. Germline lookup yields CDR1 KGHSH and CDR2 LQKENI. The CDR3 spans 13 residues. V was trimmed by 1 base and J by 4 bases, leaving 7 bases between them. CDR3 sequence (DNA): TGTGCCAGCTCACCACAAGAGGGCACTGAAGCTTTCTTT. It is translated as CASSPQEGTEAFF.

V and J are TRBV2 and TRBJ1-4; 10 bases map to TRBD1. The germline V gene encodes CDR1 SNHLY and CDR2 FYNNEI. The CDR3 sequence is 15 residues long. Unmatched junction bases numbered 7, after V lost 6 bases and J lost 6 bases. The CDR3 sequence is CASRQSGTGDEKLFF. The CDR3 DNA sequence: TGTGCCAGCAGACAATCCGGGACAGGGGATGAAAAACTGTTTTTT.

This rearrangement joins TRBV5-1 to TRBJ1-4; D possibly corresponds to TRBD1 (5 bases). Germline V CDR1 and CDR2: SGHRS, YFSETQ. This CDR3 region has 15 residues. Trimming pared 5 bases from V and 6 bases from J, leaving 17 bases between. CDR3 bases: TGCGCCAGCAGTCTTTCGGGGGATAGCGATGAAAAACTGTTTTTT. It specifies CASSLSGDSDEKLFF.

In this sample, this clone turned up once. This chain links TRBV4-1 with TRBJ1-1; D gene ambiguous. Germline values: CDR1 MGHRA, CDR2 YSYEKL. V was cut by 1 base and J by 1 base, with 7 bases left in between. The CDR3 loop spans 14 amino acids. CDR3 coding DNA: TGCGCCAGCAGCCAAGTTGGGAGGAACACTGAAGCTTTCTTT. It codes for CASSQVGRNTEAFF.

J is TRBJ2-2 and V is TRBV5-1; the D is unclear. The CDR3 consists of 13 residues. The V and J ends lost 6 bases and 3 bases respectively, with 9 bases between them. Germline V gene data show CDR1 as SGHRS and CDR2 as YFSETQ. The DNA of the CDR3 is TGCGCCAGCACCCCTCTTTACACCGGGGAGCTGTTTTTT. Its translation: CASTPLYTGELFF.

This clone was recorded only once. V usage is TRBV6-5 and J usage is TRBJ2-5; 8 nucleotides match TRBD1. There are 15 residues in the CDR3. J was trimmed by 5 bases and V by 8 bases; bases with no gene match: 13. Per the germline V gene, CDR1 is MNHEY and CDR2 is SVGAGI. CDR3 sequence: CASANRGKGEETQYF. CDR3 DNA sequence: TGTGCCAGCGCGAACAGGGGGAAGGGAGAGGAGACCCAGTACTTC.

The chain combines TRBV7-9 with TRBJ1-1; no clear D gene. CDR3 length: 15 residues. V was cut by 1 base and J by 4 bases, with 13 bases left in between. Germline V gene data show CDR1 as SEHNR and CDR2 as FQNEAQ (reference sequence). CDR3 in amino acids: CASSLVGGGRTEAFF. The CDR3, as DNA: TGTGCCAGCAGCTTAGTAGGAGGAGGACGCACTGAAGCTTTCTTT.

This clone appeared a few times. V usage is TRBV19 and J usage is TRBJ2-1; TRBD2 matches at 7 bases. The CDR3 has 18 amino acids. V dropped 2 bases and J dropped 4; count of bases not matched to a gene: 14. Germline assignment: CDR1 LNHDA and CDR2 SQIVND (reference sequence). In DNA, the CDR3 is TGTGCCAGTAGTATATTGAGAGCGGGGCGACCTAATTACAATGAGCAGTTCTTC. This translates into CASSILRAGRPNYNEQFF.

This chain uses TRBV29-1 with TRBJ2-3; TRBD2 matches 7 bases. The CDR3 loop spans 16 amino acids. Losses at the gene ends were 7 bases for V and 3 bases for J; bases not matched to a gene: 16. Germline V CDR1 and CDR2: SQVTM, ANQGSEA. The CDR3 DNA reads TGCAGCGCCCCCGACCTAAAGCGGGGCGGTACAGATACGCAGTATTTT. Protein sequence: CSAPDLKRGGTDTQYF.

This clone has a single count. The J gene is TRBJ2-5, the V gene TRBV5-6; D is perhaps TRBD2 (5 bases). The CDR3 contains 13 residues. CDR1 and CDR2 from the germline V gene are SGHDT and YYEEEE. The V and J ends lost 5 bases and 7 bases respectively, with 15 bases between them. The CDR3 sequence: CASRGQTGGTQYF. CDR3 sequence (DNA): TGTGCCAGCAGAGGCCAAACCGGAGGGACCCAGTACTTC.